The 19 T cell receptor beta chains reported below all come from one sample, sequenced in a study of T-cell memory formation after mild COVID-19. TCRdb processed the 5' RACE reads anew with MiXCR; each CDR3 protein has one entry. Among approximately 240,000 distinct CDR3 sequences listed, about a sixth were seen once. What was sequenced was PBMCs or a T cell subset sorted from them (not recorded which). These receptors all stem from a man younger than 35 who had mild COVID-19 (a few samples of this study predate the infection). Cell type and time point are not known.

J is TRBJ1-2 and V is TRBV6-5; D gene uncertain. Germline V gene data show CDR1 as MNHEY and CDR2 as SVGAGI. The CDR3 loop spans 14 amino acids. V lost 4 bases and J lost 7, with 16 bases in between. CDR3: CASSSLAPIGGYTF. CDR3 bases: TGTGCCAGCAGTTCCTTAGCCCCAATCGGTGGCTACACCTTC.

This clonotype was seen at least ten times. The chain links TRBV6-1 to TRBJ1-1, with a tentative D call TRBD1 (6 bases). Between the trimmed V and J ends, which lost 4 bases and 1 base, there was a span of 10 bases. This CDR3 has 14 residues. Looked up from germline, CDR1 is MNHNS and CDR2 is SASEGT. This CDR3 is CASSAGHTNTEAFF. DNA of the CDR3: TGTGCCAGCAGTGCGGGACATACGAACACTGAAGCTTTCTTT.

In its sample, this clonotype was seen a few times. CDR3 in amino acids: CASSVGQGTEAFF. Written as DNA, the CDR3 is TGTGCCAGCAGTGTGGGACAGGGTACTGAAGCTTTCTTT. The chain employs TRBV28 and TRBJ1-1; 9 nucleotides agree with TRBD1. Germline CDR1 and CDR2: MDHEN and SYDVKM. V gave up 5 bases and J gave up 5 bases; unmatched junction bases: 3. CDR3 length: 13 amino acids.

This rearrangement joins TRBV20-1 to TRBJ1-1; no reliable D call. Trimming left V 0 bases short and J 4 bases short, with 15 bases between. CDR1 and CDR2 (germline): DFQATT, SNEGSKA (reference sequence). The CDR3 has 15 residues. CDR3 region: CSAREQTNIFTEAFF. CDR3 coding DNA: TGCAGTGCTAGAGAACAGACGAACATATTCACTGAAGCTTTCTTT.

This clonotype came up a few times. The chain joins TRBV3-1 to TRBJ1-5, with a weak D call TRBD1 (6 bases). Germline assignment: CDR1 LGHDT and CDR2 YNNKEL (reference sequence). The CDR3 extends over 15 amino acids. The ends were cut back, 3 bases at V and 5 bases at J, with 14 bases in the middle. The CDR3 sequence is CASSHGGGGYQPQHF. In nucleotides, the CDR3 is TGTGCCAGCAGCCACGGAGGGGGGGGGTATCAGCCCCAGCATTTT.

A few counts support this clonotype. The CDR3 DNA reads TGTGCCAGCGGGGGGGTTAAAGGTGGCTATGGCTACACCTTC. Translated, it gives CASGGVKGGYGYTF. This sequence joins TRBV2 and TRBJ1-2, with a possible D match to TRBD1 (5 bases). This CDR3 has 14 residues. The germline V gene has CDR1 SNHLY and CDR2 FYNNEI. The V and J ends lost 8 bases and 4 bases respectively, with 17 bases between them.

This chain joins TRBV7-2 and TRBJ1-5, with a possible D match to TRBD1 (5 bases). The CDR3 is made up of 15 amino acids. Looked up from germline, CDR1 is SGHTA and CDR2 is FQGNSA. The V end was cut by 4 bases, the J end by 6 bases, with 16 bases between. The CDR3 bases are TGTGCCAGCAGCTCAATGGGGGGACGAAGTCAGCCCCAGCATTTT. This gives the protein CASSSMGGRSQPQHF.

At least ten counts were recorded for this clonotype. The chain couples TRBV4-1 to TRBJ1-2, with D uncertain. The germline V gene encodes CDR1 MGHRA and CDR2 YSYEKL. The CDR3 has 13 amino acids. V dropped 0 bases and J dropped 8 bases, with 10 bases sitting between them. CDR3 in amino acids: CASSQDRSGGYTF. CDR3 sequence (DNA): TGCGCCAGCAGCCAAGATCGTTCAGGAGGCTACACCTTC.

This clonotype was recorded a few times. V usage is TRBV5-1 and J usage is TRBJ2-1, with D possibly TRBD1 on 6 matching bases. The length of the CDR3 is 15 residues. V lost 4 bases to trimming and J lost 5 bases, with 16 bases between them. Germline V lookup: CDR1 SGHRS, CDR2 YFSETQ. CDR3 sequence (DNA): TGCGCCAGCAGCGCGAGACAGGCCCTCAACAATGAGCAGTTCTTC. Translating gives CASSARQALNNEQFF.

The rearrangement links TRBV27 to TRBJ1-1, with TRBD1 as a possible D gene (6 bases). V was shortened by 8 bases and J by 4 bases, with 20 bases between the two germline ends. Germline CDR1 MNHEY, CDR2 SMNVEV (reference sequence). The CDR3 sequence is 15 residues long. CDR3 DNA sequence: TGTGCCAGCTTCTCCGTTTTGGGGGCGGCCACTGAAGCTTTCTTT. Protein product: CASFSVLGAATEAFF.

The chain has TRBV10-3 and TRBJ2-3; D tentatively fits TRBD1 or TRBD2 (6 bases each). The V gene lost 3 bases and the J gene lost 6 bases, with 13 bases spanning the gap. Germline CDR1 reads ENHRY; CDR2 reads SYGVKD. There are 14 residues in the CDR3. CDR3 loop: CAISEGGLSDTQYF. CDR3 coding DNA: TGTGCCATCAGTGAAGGGGGGCTAAGCGATACGCAGTATTTT.

This clonotype was counted once. This chain joins TRBV7-9 and TRBJ2-2; D unclear. Trimming left V 6 bases short and J 1 base short, with 12 bases between. The CDR3 consists of 15 residues. Germline lookup yields CDR1 SEHNR and CDR2 FQNEAQ (reference sequence). The CDR3 here is CASSPKQRNTGELFF. The CDR3 DNA reads TGTGCCAGCAGTCCGAAACAAAGGAACACCGGGGAGCTGTTTTTT.

The table lists this clonotype with a few counts. The J gene is TRBJ1-5, the V gene TRBV4-3; D remains ambiguous. The CDR3 contains 14 residues. V shed 0 bases and J shed 0 bases, with 3 bases lying between them. The germline V gene encodes CDR1 LGHNA and CDR2 YSLEER. CDR3 DNA sequence: TGCGCCAGCAGCCAAGAACCTAGCAATCAGCCCCAGCATTTT. Residues: CASSQEPSNQPQHF.

V is TRBV7-2 and J is TRBJ1-5; 8 nucleotides match TRBD1. There are 13 residues in the CDR3. V shed 5 bases, J shed 5 bases, and the junction held 2 bases outside the gene matches. Germline assignment: CDR1 SGHTA and CDR2 FQGNSA. Here the CDR3 DNA reads TGTGCCAGCAGCGCGGACAGGGATCAGCCCCAGCATTTT. Protein: CASSADRDQPQHF.

In its sample, this clonotype was seen a few times. The chain has TRBV5-1 and TRBJ1-2; no clear D gene. The ends were cut back, 0 bases at V and 8 bases at J, with 11 bases in the middle. Germline assignment: CDR1 SGHRS and CDR2 YFSETQ. CDR3 length equals 13 residues. DNA for the CDR3: TGCGCCAGCAGCTTGGAAGGGAGTGAAGGCTACACCTTC. It yields the protein CASSLEGSEGYTF.

V and J are TRBV18 and TRBJ2-7; either TRBD1 or TRBD2 may supply D (5 bases each). Germline CDR1 reads KGHSH; CDR2 reads LQKENI. V was pared by 2 bases and J by 4 bases, with 12 bases between. This CDR3 is built from 14 residues. In DNA, the CDR3 is TGTGCCAGCTCACCAAACGAGAGGGGTTACGAGCAGTACGTC. Translated: CASSPNERGYEQYV.

This clonotype has a handful of counts. V is TRBV27 and J is TRBJ2-7, with 7 bases that match TRBD1. This CDR3 contains 16 residues. The ends lost 5 bases at V and 4 bases at J; junction bases unmatched: 14. Germline values: CDR1 MNHEY, CDR2 SMNVEV (reference sequence). The CDR3: CASSLQRTGAGYEQYF. The CDR3 DNA reads TGTGCCAGCAGTCTACAGAGAACAGGGGCCGGGTACGAGCAGTACTTC.

V and J are TRBV5-1 and TRBJ2-2; a possible D gene is TRBD2 (5 bases). Trimming took 0 bases from V and 7 from J, leaving 19 bases between them. Germline assignment: CDR1 SGHRS and CDR2 YFSETQ. The CDR3 runs 17 residues. CDR3 loop: CASSLGTVLVRGGELFF. CDR3 sequence (DNA): TGCGCCAGCAGCTTGGGGACTGTTCTAGTCCGAGGCGGGGAGCTGTTTTTT.

This clonotype was seen only a few times. The rearrangement links TRBV4-3 to TRBJ1-6; D might be TRBD1 (5 bases). The ends were cut back, 0 bases at V and 13 bases at J, with 19 bases in the middle. Germline V CDR1 and CDR2: LGHNA, YSLEER. The CDR3 runs 16 residues. CDR3 amino acids: CASSQDRTGLGHPLHF. CDR3 DNA: TGCGCCAGCAGCCAAGATCGGACGGGTCTAGGACACCCCCTCCACTTT.